This T cell receptor (beta chain) comes out of a study of blood T cell repertoires in COVID-19. Germline CDR1 and CDR2: MNHEY and SMNVEV (reference sequence). The CDR3 is made up of 13 amino acids. The trim removed 7 bases at V and 5 bases at J, leaving 4 bases unmatched. The table came from immunoSEQ multiplex PCR; TCRdb's copy has only in-frame clones and leaves some out. The sample has more than 50,000 clones; roughly 90% are singletons. The gene calls are TRBV27 and TRBJ2-2; 7 nucleotides align to TRBD2. Input material: peripheral blood. This TCR came from a human donor in a cohort sampled during active COVID-19. CDR3 DNA: TGTGCCAGCAATCGGGGACTAACCGGGGAGCTGTTTTTT. Amino acids: CASNRGLTGELFF.